This is a list of T cell receptor beta chains from one sample in a study of blood T cell repertoires in COVID-19. Only in-frame clones appear in the TCRdb table, and some are missing; sequencing was by immunoSEQ multiplex PCR. The table has over 150,000 clones, 80% to 85% seen once. Sequencing was performed on PBMCs or T cells enriched from blood (not recorded which). Source of these receptors: a man aged 35 to 55 who had recovered from COVID-19. Both conserved end residues are part of each CDR3. A D gene is named only where the DNA matches it firmly. Size values are once, few and many counts, or a class for expanded clones, and some rows have none.

>NA|TRBV6-2/TRBV6-3|NA|TRBJ1-1
CASSRQVNTEAFF
TGTGCCAGCAGCCGACAGGTGAACACTGAAGCTTTCTTT
>NA|TRBV30|NA|TRBJ1-1
CAWSRGSAEAFF
TGTGCCTGGAGTCGGGGGAGCGCTGAAGCTTTCTTT
>TRBD2|TRBV29-1|NA|TRBJ2-5
CSITSDYRETQYF
TGCAGCATTACTAGCGACTATCGAGAGACCCAGTACTTC
>NA|TRBV9|NA|TRBJ1-1
CASSVAMNTEAFF
TGTGCCAGCAGCGTAGCTATGAACACTGAAGCTTTCTTT
>NA|TRBV6-4|NA|TRBJ1-5
CASSGQAGDQPQHF
TGTGCCAGCAGTGGGCAGGCGGGAGATCAGCCCCAGCATTTT
>NA|TRBV28|few|TRBJ1-6
CASSLHPQGSYNSPLHF
TGTGCCAGCAGTTTACATCCCCAGGGGTCCTATAATTCACCCCTCCACTTT
>NA|TRBV30|NA|TRBJ2-7
CARRATGSYEQYF
TGTGCCCGTAGAGCGACCGGGTCCTACGAGCAGTACTTC
>TRBD2|TRBV7-8|once|TRBJ2-5
CASSLGTSGGAPGTQYF
TGTGCCAGCAGCCTAGGGACTAGCGGGGGCGCTCCGGGGACCCAGTACTTC
>TRBD1|TRBV27|NA|TRBJ1-1
CASSPSTGANTEAFF
TGTGCCAGCAGTCCGTCGACAGGGGCGAACACTGAAGCTTTCTTT
>TRBD1|TRBV19|NA|TRBJ1-1
CASSLGQANTEAFF
TGTGCCAGTAGTCTCGGACAGGCTAACACTGAAGCTTTCTTT
>NA|TRBV24-1|NA|TRBJ1-1
CATSDFTGAEAFF
TGTGCCACCAGTGATTTTACGGGAGCTGAAGCTTTCTTT
>NA|TRBV27|NA|TRBJ1-1
CASSWDILAEAFF
TGTGCCAGCAGTTGGGACATTCTGGCTGAAGCTTTCTTT
>TRBD1|TRBV9|NA|TRBJ1-2
CASSSGQDYGYTF
TGTGCCAGCAGCTCCGGACAGGACTATGGCTACACCTTC
>TRBD1|TRBV7-8|NA|TRBJ1-5
CASSLGVGTGALQPQHF
TGTGCCAGCAGCTTAGGAGTGGGGACAGGGGCACTTCAGCCCCAGCATTTT
>TRBD1|TRBV24-1|NA|TRBJ2-7
CATSAAGTGSYEQYF
TGTGCCACCAGTGCTGCCGGGACAGGGTCCTACGAGCAGTACTTC
>NA|TRBV19|NA|TRBJ2-7
CASSIGGPRGSYEQYF
TGTGCCAGTAGTATAGGGGGACCTAGGGGGTCCTACGAGCAGTACTTC
>NA|TRBV19|NA|TRBJ1-6
CASSISTLARSPLHF
TGTGCCAGTAGTATCTCGACCCTAGCACGGTCACCCCTCCACTTT
>TRBD1|TRBV4-2|NA|TRBJ1-2
CASSPDPDRAAGYTF
TGTGCCAGCAGCCCCGATCCCGACAGGGCAGCCGGCTACACCTTC
>TRBD1|TRBV3-1/TRBV3-2|NA|TRBJ2-1
CASSSDRGNSYSTNEQFF
TGTGCCAGCAGCTCGGACAGGGGAAATTCATATTCAACCAATGAGCAGTTCTTC
>TRBD1|TRBV2|NA|TRBJ1-3
CASSEGTGNSGNTIYF
TGTGCCAGCAGTGAAGGGACAGGGAATTCTGGAAACACCATATATTTT
>NA|TRBV11-2|NA|TRBJ2-1
CASSLLAGNEQFF
TGTGCCAGCAGCTTATTGGCGGGCAATGAGCAGTTCTTC
>NA|TRBV5-8|NA|TRBJ1-5
CASSLSVSNQPQHF
TGTGCCAGCAGCCTGTCTGTGAGCAATCAGCCCCAGCATTTT
>TRBD1|TRBV7-9|NA|TRBJ1-2
CASSLTGGYGYTF
TGTGCCAGCAGCTTAACAGGGGGCTATGGCTACACCTTC
>TRBD1|TRBV5-4|NA|TRBJ1-2
CASSFGQVYGYTF
TGTGCCAGCAGCTTTGGACAGGTCTATGGCTACACCTTC
>NA|TRBV5-1|NA|TRBJ1-2
CASSPWEGGGGYTF
TGCGCCAGCAGCCCCTGGGAGGGAGGTGGCGGCTACACCTTC
>TRBD2|TRBV3-1/TRBV3-2|NA|TRBJ2-5
CASSQDRLAGETQYF
TGTGCCAGCAGCCAAGATAGACTAGCGGGGGAGACCCAGTACTTC
>NA|TRBV6-1|NA|TRBJ2-7
CASSERGTYEQYF
TGTGCCAGCAGTGAGAGGGGGACCTACGAGCAGTACTTC
>NA|TRBV7-8|NA|TRBJ1-1
CASSLRGGYNTEAFF
TGTGCCAGCAGCTTAAGAGGGGGATATAACACTGAAGCTTTCTTT
>NA|TRBV5-6|NA|TRBJ2-5
CASSPRQQETQYF
TGTGCCAGCAGCCCTAGACAGCAAGAGACCCAGTACTTC
>NA|TRBV6-6|few|TRBJ2-2
CASSRGIRERDTGELFF
TGTGCCAGCAGTCGCGGAATTAGAGAGAGGGACACCGGGGAGCTGTTTTTT
>NA|TRBV5-4|NA|TRBJ2-3
CVSSPRGASGTDTQYF
TGTGTCAGCAGCCCCCGCGGGGCGTCTGGGACAGATACGCAGTATTTT
>NA|TRBV12-5|NA|TRBJ1-1
CASGFDTNTEAFF
TGTGCTAGTGGTTTTGACACGAACACTGAAGCTTTCTTT
>NA|TRBV7-9|NA|TRBJ1-4
CASSLGGEKLFF
TGTGCCAGCAGCTTAGGGGGCGAAAAACTGTTTTTT
>TRBD1|TRBV7-3|NA|TRBJ1-1
CASSETGSFTEAFF
TGTGCCAGCAGCGAGACAGGGTCGTTCACTGAAGCTTTCTTT
>NA|TRBV19|NA|TRBJ1-2
CASRVRNYGYTF
TGTGCCAGTAGAGTCAGAAACTATGGCTACACCTTC
>NA|TRBV2|NA|TRBJ1-1
CASSERLNTEAFF
TGTGCCAGCAGTGAGCGCCTGAACACTGAAGCTTTCTTT
>NA|TRBV4-1|once|TRBJ2-7
CASSPRDNLPFSYEQYF
TGCGCCAGCAGCCCCCGGGATAACTTACCATTCTCCTACGAGCAGTACTTC
>NA|TRBV19|few|TRBJ1-2
CASSSTTGGYGYTF
TGTGCCAGTAGTTCCACGACAGGCGGCTATGGCTACACCTTC
>NA|TRBV3-1/TRBV3-2|NA|TRBJ1-1
CASSQSTQRVAFF
TGTGCCAGCAGCCAATCGACACAGAGGGTCGCTTTCTTT
>TRBD1|TRBV27|NA|TRBJ1-4
CASSSDRGNEKLFF
TGTGCCAGCAGTTCGGACAGGGGGAATGAAAAACTGTTTTTT
>TRBD2|TRBV15|NA|TRBJ2-1
CATSRDKTSGGARNEQFF
TGTGCCACCAGCAGAGATAAGACTAGCGGGGGGGCACGCAATGAGCAGTTCTTC
>NA|TRBV6-5|NA|TRBJ2-7
CASSHSYEQYF
TGTGCCAGCAGCCATTCCTACGAGCAGTACTTC
>NA|TRBV7-9|few|TRBJ2-2
CASSFPGTPNTGELFF
TGTGCCAGCAGCTTTCCCGGGACACCGAACACCGGGGAGCTGTTTTTT
>NA|TRBV5-4|NA|TRBJ1-1
CASSSGTSNTEAFF
TGTGCCAGCAGCTCAGGGACTTCGAACACTGAAGCTTTCTTT